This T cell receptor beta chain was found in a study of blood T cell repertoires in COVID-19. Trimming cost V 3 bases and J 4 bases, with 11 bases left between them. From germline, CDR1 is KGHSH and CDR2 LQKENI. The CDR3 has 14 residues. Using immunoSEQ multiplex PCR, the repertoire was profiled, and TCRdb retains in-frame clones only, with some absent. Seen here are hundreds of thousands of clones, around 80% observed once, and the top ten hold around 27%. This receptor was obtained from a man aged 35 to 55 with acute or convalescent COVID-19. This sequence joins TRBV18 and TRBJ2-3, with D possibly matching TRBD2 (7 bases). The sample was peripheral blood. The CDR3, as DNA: TGTGCCAGCTCACCGGGGGCGGGAGCAGATACGCAGTATTTT. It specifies CASSPGAGADTQYF.